This entry describes one T cell receptor (beta chain). The antigen remains unidentified. This CDR3 is 13 amino acids long. CDR1 SGHTA and CDR2 FQGNSA come from the germline V gene. This specimen belongs to a study of CXCR3-negative and CXCR3-positive naive CD8 T cells. CD45RO-CCR7+CD27+CD95- characterized naive CD8+ T cells. The study made its TRB cDNA libraries by 5' RACE, adding UMI labels. TCRdb re-called the 5' RACE reads and gives one entry per CDR3 protein, without DNA. The data include roughly 86,000 distinct CDR3 sequences; the top ten clones carry approximately 1.1%. General study points: Memory cells diverged, while naive CXCR3-positive and CXCR3-negative cells had similar TRBV-TRBJ usage. Both naive subsets had comparably high diversity; memory CD8+ cells much lower.

The sequenced material came from naive CXCR3- CD8+ T cells from blood. The subset was: CD45RO-CCR7+CD27+CD95- naive CD8+ T cells lacking CXCR3 (TNR3-). The V call is TRBV7-2, the J call TRBJ2-5; TCRdb selects TRBD1, and the lack of DNA leaves this call unchecked. This TCR was sampled from a human donor in good health. Some clones in this sample may be carry-over from other donors' samples. CDR3 loop: CASSLEQGGALGF.